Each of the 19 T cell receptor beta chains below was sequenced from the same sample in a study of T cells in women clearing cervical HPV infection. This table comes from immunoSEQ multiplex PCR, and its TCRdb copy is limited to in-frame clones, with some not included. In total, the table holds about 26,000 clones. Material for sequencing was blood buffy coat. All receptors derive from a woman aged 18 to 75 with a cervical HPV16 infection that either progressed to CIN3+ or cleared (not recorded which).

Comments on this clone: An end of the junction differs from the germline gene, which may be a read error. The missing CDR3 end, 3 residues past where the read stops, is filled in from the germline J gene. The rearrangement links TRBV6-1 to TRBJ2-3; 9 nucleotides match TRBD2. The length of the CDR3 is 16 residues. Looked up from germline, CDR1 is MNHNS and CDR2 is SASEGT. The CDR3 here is CVSSAPSGGLQETQYF. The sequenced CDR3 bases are TGTGTCAGCAGTGCCCCCAGCGGGGGGTTGCAAGAGACG.

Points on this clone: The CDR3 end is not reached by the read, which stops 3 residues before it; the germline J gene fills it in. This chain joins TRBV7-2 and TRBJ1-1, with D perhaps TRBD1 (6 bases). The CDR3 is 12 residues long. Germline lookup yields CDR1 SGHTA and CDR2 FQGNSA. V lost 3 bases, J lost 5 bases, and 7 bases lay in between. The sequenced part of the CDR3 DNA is TGTGCCAGCAGCTTCACAGGGACTGAA. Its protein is CASSFTGTE. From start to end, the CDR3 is CASSFTGTEAFF.

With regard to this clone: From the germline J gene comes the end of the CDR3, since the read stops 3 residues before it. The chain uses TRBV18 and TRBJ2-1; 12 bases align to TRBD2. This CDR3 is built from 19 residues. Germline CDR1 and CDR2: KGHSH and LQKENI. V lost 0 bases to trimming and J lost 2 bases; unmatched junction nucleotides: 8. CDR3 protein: CASSPPPRTSGVTYNEQFF. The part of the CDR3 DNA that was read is TGTGCCAGCTCACCACCACCGCGGACTAGCGGGGTTACCTACAATGAG.

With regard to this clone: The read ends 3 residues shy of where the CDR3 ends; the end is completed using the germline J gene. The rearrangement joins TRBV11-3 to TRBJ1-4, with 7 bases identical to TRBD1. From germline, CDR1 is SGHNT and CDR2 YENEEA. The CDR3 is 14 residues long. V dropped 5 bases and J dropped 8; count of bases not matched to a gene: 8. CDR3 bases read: TGTGCCAGCAGCAATACAGGGGTAGGCGAAAAA. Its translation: CASSNTGVGEK. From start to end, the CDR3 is CASSNTGVGEKLFF.

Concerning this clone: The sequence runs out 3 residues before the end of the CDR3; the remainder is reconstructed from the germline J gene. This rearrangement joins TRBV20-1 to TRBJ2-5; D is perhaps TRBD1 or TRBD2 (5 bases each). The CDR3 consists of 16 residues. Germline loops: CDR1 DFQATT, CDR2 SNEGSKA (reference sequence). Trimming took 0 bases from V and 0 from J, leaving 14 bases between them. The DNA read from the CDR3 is TGCAGTGCTAGAGATGAGGGGCCCCTGTACCAAGAGACC. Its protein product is CSARDEGPLYQET. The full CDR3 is CSARDEGPLYQETQYF.

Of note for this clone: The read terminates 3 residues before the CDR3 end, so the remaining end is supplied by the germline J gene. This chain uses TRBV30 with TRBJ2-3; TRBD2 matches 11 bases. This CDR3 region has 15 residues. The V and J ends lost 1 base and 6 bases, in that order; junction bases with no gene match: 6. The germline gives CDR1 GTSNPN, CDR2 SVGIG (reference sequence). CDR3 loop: CAWSALAGASDTQYF. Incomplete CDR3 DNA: TGTGCCTGGAGTGCACTAGCGGGGGCGTCGGATACG. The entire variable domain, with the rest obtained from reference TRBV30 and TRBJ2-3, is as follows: SQTIHQWPATLVQPVGSPLSLECTVEGTSNPNLYWYRQAAGRGLQLLFYSVGIGQISSEVPQNLSASRPQDRQFILSSKKLLLSDSGFYLCAWSALAGASDTQYFGPGTRLTVL.

This CDR3 reads CASSYMEGWEKLFF. The DNA read from the CDR3 is TGTGCCAGCAGTTACATGGAGGGTTGGGAAAAA. The V gene is TRBV6-2 or TRBV6-3, the J gene TRBJ1-4; no firm D call. The read terminates 3 residues before the CDR3 end, so the remaining end is supplied by the germline J gene. This CDR3 is 14 amino acids long. Germline V gene lookup returns CDR1 MNHEY and CDR2 SVGEGT. The germline V and J ends were trimmed by 2 bases and 8 bases, with 12 bases remaining between them.

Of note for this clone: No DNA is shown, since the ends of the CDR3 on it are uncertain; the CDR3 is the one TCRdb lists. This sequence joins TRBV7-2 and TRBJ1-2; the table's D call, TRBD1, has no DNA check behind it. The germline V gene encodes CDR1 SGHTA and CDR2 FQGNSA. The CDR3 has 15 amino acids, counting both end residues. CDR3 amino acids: CASILGTGREYGYTF.

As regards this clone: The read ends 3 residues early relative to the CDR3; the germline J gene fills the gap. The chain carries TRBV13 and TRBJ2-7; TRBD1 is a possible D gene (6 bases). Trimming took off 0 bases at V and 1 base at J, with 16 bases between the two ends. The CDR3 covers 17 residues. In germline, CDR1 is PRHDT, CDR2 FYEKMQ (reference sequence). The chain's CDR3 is CASSLGLRDRMSYEQYF. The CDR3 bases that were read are TGTGCCAGCAGCTTAGGCCTGAGAGACAGGATGTCCTACGAG.

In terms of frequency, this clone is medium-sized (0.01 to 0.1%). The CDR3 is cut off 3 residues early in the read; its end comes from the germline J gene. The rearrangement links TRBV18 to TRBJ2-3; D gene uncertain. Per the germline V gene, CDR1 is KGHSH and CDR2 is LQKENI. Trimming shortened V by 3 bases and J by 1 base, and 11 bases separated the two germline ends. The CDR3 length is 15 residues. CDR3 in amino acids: CASSPAPGGTDTQYF. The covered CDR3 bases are TGTGCCAGCTCACCCGCGCCAGGCGGCACAGATACG.

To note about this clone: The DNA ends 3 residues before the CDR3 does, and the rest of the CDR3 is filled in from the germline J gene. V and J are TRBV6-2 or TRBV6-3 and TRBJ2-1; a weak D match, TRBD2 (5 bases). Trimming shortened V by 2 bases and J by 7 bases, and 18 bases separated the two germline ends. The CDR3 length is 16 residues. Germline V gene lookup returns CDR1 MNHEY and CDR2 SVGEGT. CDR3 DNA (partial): TGTGCCAGCAGTTACAAGGGATCGGTAGCGAGGAATGAG. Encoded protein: CASSYKGSVARNE. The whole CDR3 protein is CASSYKGSVARNEQFF.

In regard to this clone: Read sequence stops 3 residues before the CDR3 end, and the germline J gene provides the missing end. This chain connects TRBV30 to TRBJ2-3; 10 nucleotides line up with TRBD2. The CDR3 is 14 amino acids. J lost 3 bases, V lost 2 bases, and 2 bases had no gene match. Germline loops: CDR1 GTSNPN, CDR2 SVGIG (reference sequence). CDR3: CAWSPGLATDTQYF. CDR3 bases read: TGTGCCTGGAGTCCGGGACTAGCGACAGATACG.

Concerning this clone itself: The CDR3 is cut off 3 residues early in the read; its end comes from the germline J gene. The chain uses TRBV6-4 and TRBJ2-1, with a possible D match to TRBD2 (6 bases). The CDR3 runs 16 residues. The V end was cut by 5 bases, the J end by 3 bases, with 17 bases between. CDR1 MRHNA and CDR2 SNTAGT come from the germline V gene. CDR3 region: CASSITGTRLYNEQFF. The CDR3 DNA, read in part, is TGTGCCAGCAGTATTACCGGGACTCGACTCTACAATGAG.

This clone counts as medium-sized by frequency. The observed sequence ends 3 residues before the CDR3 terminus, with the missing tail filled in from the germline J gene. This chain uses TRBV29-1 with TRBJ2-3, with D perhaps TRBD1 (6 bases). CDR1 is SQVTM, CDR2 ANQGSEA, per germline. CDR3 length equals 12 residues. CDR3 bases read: TGCAGCGTTCGACAGGAATGGGGTTCG. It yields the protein CSVRQEWGS. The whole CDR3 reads CSVRQEWGSQYF.

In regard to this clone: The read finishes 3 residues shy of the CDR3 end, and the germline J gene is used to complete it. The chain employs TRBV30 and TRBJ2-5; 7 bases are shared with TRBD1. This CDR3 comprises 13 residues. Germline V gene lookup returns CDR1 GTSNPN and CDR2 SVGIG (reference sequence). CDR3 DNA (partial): TGTGCCTGGAGCAGGGGGATTACAGATACC. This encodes CAWSRGITDT. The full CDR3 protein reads CAWSRGITDTQYF.

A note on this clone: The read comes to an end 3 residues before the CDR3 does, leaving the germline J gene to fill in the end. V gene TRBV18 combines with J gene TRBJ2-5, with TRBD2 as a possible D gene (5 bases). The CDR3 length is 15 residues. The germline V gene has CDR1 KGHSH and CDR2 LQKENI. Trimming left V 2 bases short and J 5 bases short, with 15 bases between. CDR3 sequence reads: CASSPSSTGVETQYF. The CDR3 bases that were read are TGTGCCAGCTCACCATCATCTACCGGGGTTGAGACC.

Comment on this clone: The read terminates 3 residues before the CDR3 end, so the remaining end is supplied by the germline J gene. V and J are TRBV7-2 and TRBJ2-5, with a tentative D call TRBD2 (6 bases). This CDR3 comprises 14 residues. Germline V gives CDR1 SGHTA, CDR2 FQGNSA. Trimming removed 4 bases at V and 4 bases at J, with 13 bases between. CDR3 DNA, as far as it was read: TGTGCCAGCAGCTCGACTAGTGAAGTAGAGACC. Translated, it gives CASSSTSEVET. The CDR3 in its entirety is CASSSTSEVETQYF. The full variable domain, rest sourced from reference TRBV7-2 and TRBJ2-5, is GAGVSQSPSNKVTEKGKDVELRCDPISGHTALYWYRQSLGQGLEFLIYFQGNSAPDKSGLPSDRFSAERTGGSVSTLTIQRTQQEDSAVYLCASSSTSEVETQYFGPGTRLLVL.

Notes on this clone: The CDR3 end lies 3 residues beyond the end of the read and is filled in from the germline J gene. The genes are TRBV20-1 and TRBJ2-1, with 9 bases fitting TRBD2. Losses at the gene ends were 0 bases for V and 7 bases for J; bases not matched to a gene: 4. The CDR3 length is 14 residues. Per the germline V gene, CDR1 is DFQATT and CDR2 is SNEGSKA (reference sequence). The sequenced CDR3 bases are TGCAGTGCTAGAGAGGGACTAGCTTGGAATGAG. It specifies CSAREGLAWNE. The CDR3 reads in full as CSAREGLAWNEQFF.

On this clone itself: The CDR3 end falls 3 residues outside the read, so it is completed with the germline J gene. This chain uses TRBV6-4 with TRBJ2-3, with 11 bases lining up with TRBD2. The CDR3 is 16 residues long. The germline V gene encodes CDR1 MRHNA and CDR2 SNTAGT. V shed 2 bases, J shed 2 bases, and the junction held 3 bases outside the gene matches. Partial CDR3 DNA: TGTGCCAGCAGTGACGCTAGCGGGGGGCACACAGATACG. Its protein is CASSDASGGHTDT. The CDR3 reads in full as CASSDASGGHTDTQYF.